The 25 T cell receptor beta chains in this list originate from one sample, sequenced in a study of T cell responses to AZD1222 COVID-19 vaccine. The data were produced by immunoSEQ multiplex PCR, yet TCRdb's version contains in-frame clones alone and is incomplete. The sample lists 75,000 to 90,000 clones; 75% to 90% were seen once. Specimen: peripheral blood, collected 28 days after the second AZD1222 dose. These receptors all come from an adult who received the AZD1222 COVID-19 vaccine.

The chain's CDR3 is CASSRGDSYNEQFF. CDR3 DNA: TGTGCCAGCAGTCGAGGGGACTCCTACAATGAGCAGTTCTTC. The V call is TRBV28, the J call TRBJ2-1; D is tentatively TRBD1 or TRBD2 (5 bases each). The CDR3 totals 14 residues. In germline, CDR1 is MDHEN, CDR2 SYDVKM. V lost 5 bases, J lost 0 bases, and 8 bases lay in between.

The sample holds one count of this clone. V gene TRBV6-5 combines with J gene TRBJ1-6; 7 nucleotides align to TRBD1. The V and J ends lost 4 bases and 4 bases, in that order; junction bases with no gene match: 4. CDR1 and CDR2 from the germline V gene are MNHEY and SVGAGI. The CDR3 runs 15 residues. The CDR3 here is CASSLGQTYNSPLHF. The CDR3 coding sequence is TGTGCCAGCAGTTTGGGACAGACATATAATTCACCCCTCCACTTT.

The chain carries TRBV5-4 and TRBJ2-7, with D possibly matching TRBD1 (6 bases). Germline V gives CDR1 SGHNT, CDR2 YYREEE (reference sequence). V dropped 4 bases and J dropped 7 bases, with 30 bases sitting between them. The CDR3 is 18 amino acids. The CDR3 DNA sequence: TGTGCCAGCAGCCAAAAAGCCCGACAGGTATCCCGTTGGGGGGAGCAGTACTTC. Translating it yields CASSQKARQVSRWGEQYF.

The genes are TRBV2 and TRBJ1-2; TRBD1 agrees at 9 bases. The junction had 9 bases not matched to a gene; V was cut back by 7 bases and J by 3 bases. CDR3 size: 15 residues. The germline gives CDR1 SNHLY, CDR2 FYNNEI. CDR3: CASNVQGQGYYGYTF. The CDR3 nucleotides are TGTGCCAGCAACGTGCAAGGACAGGGGTACTATGGCTACACCTTC.

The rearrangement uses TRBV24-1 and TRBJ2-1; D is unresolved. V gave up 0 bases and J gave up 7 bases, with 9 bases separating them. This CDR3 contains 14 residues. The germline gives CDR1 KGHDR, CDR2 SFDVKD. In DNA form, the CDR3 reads TGTGCCACCAGTGATTTGCAGCACCGGAATGAGCAGTTCTTC. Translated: CATSDLQHRNEQFF.

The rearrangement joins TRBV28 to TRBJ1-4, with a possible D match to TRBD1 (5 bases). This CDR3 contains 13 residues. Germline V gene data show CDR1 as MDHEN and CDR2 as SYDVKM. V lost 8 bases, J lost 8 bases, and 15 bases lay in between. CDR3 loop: CASGTQGDEKLFF. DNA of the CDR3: TGTGCCAGCGGAACCCAGGGCGACGAAAAACTGTTTTTT. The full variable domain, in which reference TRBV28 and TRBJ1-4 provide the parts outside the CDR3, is DVKVTQSSRYLVKRTGEKVFLECVQDMDHENMFWYRQDPGLGLRLIYFSYDVKMKEKGDIPEGYSVSREKKERFSLILESASTNQTSMYLCASGTQGDEKLFFGSGTQLSVL.

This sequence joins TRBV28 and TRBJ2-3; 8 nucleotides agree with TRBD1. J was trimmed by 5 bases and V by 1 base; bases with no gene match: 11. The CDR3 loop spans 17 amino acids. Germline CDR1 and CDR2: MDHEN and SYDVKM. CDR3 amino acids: CASSLSWAQGVRDTQYF. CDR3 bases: TGTGCCAGCAGTTTATCCTGGGCACAGGGGGTGAGAGATACGCAGTATTTT.

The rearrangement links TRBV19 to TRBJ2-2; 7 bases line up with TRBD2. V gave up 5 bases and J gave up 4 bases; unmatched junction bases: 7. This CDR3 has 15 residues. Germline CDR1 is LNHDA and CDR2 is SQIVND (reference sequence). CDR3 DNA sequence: TGTGCCAGTAGTGTAACTAGCGCGGCCACCGGGGAGCTGTTTTTT. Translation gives CASSVTSAATGELFF.

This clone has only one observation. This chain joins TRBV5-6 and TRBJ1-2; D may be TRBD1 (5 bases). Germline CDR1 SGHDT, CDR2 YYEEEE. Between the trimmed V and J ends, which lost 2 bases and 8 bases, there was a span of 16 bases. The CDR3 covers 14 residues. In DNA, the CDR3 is TGTGCCAGCAGCTTATTCTTGGGGCCGGGGGGCTACACCTTC. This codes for CASSLFLGPGGYTF.

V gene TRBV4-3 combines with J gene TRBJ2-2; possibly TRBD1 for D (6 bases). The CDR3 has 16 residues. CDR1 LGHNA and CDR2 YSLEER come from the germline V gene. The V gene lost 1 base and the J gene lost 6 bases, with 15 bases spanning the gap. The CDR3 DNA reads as TGCGCCAGCAGCCAAGGGCTTTGGGGGCAATCCGGGGAGCTGTTTTTT. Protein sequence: CASSQGLWGQSGELFF.

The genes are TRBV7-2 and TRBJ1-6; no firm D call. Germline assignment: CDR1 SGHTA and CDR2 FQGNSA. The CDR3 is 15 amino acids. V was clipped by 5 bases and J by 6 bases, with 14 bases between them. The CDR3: CASSQVVDFNSPLHF. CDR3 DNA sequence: TGTGCCAGCAGCCAAGTTGTTGATTTTAATTCACCCCTCCACTTT.

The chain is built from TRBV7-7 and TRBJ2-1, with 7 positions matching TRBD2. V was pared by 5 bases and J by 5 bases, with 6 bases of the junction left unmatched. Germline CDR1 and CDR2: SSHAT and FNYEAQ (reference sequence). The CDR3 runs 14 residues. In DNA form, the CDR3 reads TGTGCCAGCAGCGCCGGGACTATTAACAATGAGCAGTTCTTC. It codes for CASSAGTINNEQFF.

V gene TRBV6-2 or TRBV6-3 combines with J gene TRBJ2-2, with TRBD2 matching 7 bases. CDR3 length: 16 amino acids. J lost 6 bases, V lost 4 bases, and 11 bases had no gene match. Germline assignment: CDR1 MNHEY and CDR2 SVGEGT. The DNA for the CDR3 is TGTGCCAGCAGTTCCCCCCGTGCGGGGGTCGCCGGGGAGCTGTTTTTT. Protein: CASSSPRAGVAGELFF.

The CDR3 sequence: CASTQLKTNEKLFF. The DNA of the CDR3 is TGTGCCAGCACCCAATTGAAGACTAATGAAAAACTGTTTTTT. This chain joins TRBV28 and TRBJ1-4; the D is unclear. This CDR3 comprises 14 residues. Per germline, CDR1 MDHEN and CDR2 SYDVKM. With 7 bases removed from V and 2 bases from J, the gap between germline ends came to 11 bases.

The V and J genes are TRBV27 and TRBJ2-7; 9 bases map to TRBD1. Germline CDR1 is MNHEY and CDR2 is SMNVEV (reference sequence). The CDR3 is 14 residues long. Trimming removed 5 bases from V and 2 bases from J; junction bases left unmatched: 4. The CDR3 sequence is CASSRGQGTYEQYF. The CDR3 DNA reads TGTGCCAGCAGTCGAGGACAGGGGACCTACGAGCAGTACTTC.

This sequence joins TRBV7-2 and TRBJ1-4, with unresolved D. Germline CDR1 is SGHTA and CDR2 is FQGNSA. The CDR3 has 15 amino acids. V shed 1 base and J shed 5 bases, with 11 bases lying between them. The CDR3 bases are TGTGCCAGCAGCTTAGAAGTCAGCCACAATGAAAAACTGTTTTTT. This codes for CASSLEVSHNEKLFF.

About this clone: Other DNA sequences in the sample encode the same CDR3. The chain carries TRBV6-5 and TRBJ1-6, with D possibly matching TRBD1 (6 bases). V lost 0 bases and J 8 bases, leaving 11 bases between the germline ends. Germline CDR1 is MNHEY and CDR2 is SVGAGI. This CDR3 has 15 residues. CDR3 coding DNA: TGTGCCAGCAGTTACTCAGGCAGGGGAGATTCACCCCTCCACTTT. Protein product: CASSYSGRGDSPLHF.

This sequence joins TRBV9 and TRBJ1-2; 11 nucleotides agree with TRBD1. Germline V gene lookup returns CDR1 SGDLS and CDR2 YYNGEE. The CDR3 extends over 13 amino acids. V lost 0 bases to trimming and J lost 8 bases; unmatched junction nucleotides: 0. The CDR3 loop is CASSVGTGGGYTF. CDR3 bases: TGTGCCAGCAGCGTAGGGACAGGGGGCGGCTACACCTTC.

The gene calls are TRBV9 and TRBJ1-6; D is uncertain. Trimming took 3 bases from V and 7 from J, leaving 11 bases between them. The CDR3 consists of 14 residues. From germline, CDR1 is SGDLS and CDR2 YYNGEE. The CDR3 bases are TGTGCCAGCAGCGAGCGACTGGGAAATTCACCCCTCCACTTT. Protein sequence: CASSERLGNSPLHF.

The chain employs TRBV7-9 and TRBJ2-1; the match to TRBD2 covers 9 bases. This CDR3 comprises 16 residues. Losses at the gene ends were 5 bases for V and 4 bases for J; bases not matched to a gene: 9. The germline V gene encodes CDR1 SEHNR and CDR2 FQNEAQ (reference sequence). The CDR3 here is CASSPYSGGFYNEQFF. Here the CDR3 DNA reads TGTGCCAGCAGCCCGTATAGCGGGGGCTTTTACAATGAGCAGTTCTTC. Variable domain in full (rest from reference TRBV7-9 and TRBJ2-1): DTGVSQNPRHKITKRGQNVTFRCDPISEHNRLYWYRQTLGQGPEFLTYFQNEAQLEKSRLLSDRFSAERPKGSFSTLEIQRTEQGDSAMYLCASSPYSGGFYNEQFFGPGTRLTVL.

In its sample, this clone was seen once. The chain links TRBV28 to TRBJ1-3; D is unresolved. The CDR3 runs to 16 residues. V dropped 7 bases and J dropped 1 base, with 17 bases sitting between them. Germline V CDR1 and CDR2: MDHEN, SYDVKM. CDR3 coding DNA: TGTGCCAGCATGGCTTTGAGTTATAAATCTGGAAACACCATATATTTT. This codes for CASMALSYKSGNTIYF.

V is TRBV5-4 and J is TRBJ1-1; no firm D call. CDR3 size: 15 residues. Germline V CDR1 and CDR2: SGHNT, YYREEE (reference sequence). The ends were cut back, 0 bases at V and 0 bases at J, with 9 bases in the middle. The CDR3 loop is CASSLGVSLNTEAFF. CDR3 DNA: TGTGCCAGCAGCTTGGGTGTCAGCTTGAACACTGAAGCTTTCTTT. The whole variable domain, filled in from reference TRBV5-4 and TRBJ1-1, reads ETGVTQSPTHLIKTRGQQVTLRCSSQSGHNTVSWYQQALGQGPQFIFQYYREEENGRGNFPPRFSGLQFPNYSSELNVNALELDDSALYLCASSLGVSLNTEAFFGQGTRLTVV.

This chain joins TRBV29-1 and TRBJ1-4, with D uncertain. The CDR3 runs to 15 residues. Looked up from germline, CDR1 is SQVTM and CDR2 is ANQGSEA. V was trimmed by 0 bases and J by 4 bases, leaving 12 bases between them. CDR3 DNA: TGCAGCGTTGAAGATCCCGACACGGATAATGAAAAACTGTTTTTT. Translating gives CSVEDPDTDNEKLFF.

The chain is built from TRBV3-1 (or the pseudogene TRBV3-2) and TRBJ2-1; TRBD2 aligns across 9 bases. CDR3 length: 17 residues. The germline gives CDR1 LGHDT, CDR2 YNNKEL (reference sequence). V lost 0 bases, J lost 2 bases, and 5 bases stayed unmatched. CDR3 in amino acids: CASSQELAGGPYNEQFF. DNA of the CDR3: TGTGCCAGCAGCCAAGAGCTCGCGGGAGGGCCCTACAATGAGCAGTTCTTC.

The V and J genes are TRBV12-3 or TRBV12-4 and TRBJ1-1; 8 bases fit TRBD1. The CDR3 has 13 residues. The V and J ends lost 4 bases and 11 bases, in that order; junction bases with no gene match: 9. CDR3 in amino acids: CASSSDRAGRAFF. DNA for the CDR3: TGTGCCAGCAGTTCGGACAGGGCCGGACGGGCTTTCTTT.